Given below is one T cell receptor beta chain in context. The germline V gene has CDR1 SNHLY and CDR2 FYNNEI. This CDR3 region has 15 residues. The V end lost 10 bases, the J end lost 4 bases, and 22 bases lay between the germline ends. The sample is drawn from a study of regulatory and conventional T cells in RAG deficiency. Libraries were prepared by immunoSEQ multiplex PCR; TCRdb keeps only in-frame clonotypes and omits some of them. Among under 7,500 clones listed, 82% were seen once. The same specimen was also included in a second study, on regulatory T cells. That study adds: Primers: 52 TRBV forward and 13 TRBJ reverse. Patient repertoires had restricted TRB V-J pairs and skewed V and J usage, most in Tregs.

The rearrangement links TRBV2 to TRBJ1-2, with D possibly being TRBD1 (6 bases). The sequencing sample was made of CD8+ T cells sorted from blood. This receptor was taken from a human donor in good health. The CDR3 protein is CATQSRTAGSYGYTF. CDR3 nucleotides: TGTGCCACCCAATCTCGGACAGCCGGAAGCTATGGCTACACCTTC.